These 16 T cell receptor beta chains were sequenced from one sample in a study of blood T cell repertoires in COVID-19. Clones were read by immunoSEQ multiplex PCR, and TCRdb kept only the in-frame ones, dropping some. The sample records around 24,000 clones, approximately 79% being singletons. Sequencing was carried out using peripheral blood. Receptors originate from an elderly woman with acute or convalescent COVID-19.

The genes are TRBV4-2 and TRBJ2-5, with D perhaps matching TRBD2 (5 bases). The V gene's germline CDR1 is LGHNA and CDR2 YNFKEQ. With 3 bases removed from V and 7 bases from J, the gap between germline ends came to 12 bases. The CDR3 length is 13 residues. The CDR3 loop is CASSQEDGGTQYF. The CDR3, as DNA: TGTGCCAGCAGCCAGGAAGATGGAGGGACCCAGTACTTC.

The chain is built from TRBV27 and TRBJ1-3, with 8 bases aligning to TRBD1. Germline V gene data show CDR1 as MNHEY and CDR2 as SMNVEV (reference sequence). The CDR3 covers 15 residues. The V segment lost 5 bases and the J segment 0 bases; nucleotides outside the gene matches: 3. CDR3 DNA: TGTGCCAGCAGTCGGGACAGGAACTCTGGAAACACCATATATTTT. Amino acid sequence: CASSRDRNSGNTIYF.

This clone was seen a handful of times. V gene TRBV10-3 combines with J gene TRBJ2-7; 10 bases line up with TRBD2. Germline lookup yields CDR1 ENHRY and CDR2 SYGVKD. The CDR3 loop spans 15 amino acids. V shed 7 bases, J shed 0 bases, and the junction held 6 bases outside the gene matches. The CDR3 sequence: CAITPGLAASYEQYF. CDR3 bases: TGTGCCATCACCCCAGGACTAGCGGCCTCCTACGAGCAGTACTTC.

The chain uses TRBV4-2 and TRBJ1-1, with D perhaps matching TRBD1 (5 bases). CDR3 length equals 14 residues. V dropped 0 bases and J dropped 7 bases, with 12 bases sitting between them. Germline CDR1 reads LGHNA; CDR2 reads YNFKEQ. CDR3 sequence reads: CASSQDRDSHEAFF. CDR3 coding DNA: TGTGCCAGCAGCCAAGATCGTGACAGCCATGAAGCTTTCTTT.

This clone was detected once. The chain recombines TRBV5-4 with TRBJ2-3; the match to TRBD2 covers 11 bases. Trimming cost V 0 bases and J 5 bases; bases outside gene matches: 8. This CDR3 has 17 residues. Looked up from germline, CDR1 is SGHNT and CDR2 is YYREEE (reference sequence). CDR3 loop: CASSLGATSGRGDTQYF. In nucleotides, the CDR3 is TGTGCCAGCAGCTTGGGGGCAACTAGCGGGAGAGGAGATACGCAGTATTTT.

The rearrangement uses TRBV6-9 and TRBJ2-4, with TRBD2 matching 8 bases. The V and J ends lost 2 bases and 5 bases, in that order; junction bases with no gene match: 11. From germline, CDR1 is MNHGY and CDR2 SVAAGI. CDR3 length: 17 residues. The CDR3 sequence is CASSYRAGVLRENIQYF. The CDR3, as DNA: TGTGCCAGCAGTTATCGAGCGGGAGTTCTGAGGGAAAACATTCAGTACTTC.

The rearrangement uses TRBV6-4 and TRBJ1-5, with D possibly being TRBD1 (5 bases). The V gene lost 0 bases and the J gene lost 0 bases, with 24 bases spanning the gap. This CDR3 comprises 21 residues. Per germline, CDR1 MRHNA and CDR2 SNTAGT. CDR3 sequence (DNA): TGTGCCAGCAGTGACTCTGTTGAGTCAGGGCAGATCTCCTATAGCAATCAGCCCCAGCATTTT. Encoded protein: CASSDSVESGQISYSNQPQHF.

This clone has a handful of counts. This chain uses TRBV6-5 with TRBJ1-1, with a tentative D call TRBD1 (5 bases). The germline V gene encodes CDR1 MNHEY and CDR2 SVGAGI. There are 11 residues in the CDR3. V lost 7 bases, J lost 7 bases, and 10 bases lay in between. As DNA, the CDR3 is TGTGCCAGCAACCGACAGTTTGAAGCTTTCTTT. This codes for CASNRQFEAFF.

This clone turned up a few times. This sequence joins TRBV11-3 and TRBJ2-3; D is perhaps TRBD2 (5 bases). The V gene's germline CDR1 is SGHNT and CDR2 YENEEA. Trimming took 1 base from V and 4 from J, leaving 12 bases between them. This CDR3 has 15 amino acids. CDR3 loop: CASSLAGRKADTQYF. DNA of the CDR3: TGTGCCAGCAGCTTAGCGGGGAGAAAGGCAGATACGCAGTATTTT.

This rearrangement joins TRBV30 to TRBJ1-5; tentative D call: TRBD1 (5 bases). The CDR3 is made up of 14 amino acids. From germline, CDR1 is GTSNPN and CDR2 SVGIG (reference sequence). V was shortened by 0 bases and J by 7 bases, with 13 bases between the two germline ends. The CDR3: CAWSVGDGGQPQHF. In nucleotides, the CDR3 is TGTGCCTGGAGTGTAGGCGACGGGGGGCAGCCCCAGCATTTT.

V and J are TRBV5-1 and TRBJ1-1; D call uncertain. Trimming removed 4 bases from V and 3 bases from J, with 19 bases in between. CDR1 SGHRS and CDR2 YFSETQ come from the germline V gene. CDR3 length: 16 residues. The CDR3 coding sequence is TGCGCCAGCAGCCCGCTATTGGGAGCCCGGGACACTGAAGCTTTCTTT. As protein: CASSPLLGARDTEAFF.

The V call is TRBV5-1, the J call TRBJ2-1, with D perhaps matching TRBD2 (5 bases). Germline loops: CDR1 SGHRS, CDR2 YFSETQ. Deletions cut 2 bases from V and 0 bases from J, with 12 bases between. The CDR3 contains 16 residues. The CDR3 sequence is CASSFGLMLSYNEQFF. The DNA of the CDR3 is TGCGCCAGCAGCTTCGGACTTATGCTCTCCTACAATGAGCAGTTCTTC.

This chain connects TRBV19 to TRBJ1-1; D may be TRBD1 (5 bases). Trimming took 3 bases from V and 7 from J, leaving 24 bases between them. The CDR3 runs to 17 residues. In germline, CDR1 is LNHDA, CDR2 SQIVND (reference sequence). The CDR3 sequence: CASSIPYDYRGSIEAFF. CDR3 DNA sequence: TGTGCCAGTAGTATCCCCTACGATTATAGGGGAAGCATTGAAGCTTTCTTT.

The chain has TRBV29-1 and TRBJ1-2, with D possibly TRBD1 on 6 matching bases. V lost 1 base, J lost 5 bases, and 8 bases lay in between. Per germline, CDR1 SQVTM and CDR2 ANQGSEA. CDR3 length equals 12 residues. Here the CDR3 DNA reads TGCAGCGTTGAAGCCAGGGGATATGGCTACACCTTC. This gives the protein CSVEARGYGYTF. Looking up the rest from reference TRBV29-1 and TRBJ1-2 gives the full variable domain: SAVISQKPSRDICQRGTSLTIQCQVDSQVTMMFWYRQQPGQSLTLIATANQGSEATYESGFVIDKFPISRPNLTFSTLTVSNMSPEDSSIYLCSVEARGYGYTFGSGTRLTVV.

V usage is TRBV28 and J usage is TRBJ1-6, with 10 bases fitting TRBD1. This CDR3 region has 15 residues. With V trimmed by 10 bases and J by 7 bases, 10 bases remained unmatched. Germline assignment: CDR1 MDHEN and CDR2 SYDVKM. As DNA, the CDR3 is TGTGCCACCCCGGGACAGGGGTCCCCCAATTCACCCCTCCACTTT. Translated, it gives CATPGQGSPNSPLHF. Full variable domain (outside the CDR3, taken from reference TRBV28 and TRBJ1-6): DVKVTQSSRYLVKRTGEKVFLECVQDMDHENMFWYRQDPGLGLRLIYFSYDVKMKEKGDIPEGYSVSREKKERFSLILESASTNQTSMYLCATPGQGSPNSPLHFGNGTRLTVT.

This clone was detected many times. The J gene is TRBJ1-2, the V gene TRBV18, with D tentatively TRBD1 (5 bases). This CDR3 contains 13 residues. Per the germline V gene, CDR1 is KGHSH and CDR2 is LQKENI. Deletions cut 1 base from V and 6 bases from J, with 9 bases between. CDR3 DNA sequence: TGTGCCAGCTCACCACAGGGGATAGATGGCTACACCTTC. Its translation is CASSPQGIDGYTF.